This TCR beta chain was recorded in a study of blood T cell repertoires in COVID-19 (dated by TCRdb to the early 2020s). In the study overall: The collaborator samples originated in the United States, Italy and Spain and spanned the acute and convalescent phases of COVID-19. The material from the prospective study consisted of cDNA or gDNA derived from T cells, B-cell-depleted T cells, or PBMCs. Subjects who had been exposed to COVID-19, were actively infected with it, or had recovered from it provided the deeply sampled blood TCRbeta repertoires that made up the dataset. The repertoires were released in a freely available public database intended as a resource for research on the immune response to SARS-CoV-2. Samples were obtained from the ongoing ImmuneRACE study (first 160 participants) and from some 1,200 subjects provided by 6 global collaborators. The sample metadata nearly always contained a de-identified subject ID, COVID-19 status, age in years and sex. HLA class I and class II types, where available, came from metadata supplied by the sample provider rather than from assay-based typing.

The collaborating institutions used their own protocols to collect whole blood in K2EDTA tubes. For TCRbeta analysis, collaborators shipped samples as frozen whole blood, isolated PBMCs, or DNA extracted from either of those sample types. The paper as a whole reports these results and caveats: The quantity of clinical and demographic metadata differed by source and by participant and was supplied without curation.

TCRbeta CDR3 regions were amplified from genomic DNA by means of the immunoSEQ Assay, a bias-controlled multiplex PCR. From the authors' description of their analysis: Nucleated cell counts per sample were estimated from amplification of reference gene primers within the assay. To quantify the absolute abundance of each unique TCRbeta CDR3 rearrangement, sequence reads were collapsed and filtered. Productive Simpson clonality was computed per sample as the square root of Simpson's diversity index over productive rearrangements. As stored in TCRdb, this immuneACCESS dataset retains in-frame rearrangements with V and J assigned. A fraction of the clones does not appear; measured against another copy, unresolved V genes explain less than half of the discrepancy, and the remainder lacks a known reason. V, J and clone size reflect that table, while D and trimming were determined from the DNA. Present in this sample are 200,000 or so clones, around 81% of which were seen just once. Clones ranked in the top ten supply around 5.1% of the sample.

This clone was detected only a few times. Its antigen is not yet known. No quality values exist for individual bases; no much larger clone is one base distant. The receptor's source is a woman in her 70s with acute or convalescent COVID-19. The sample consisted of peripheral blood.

CDR3 sequence: CASSLWALNTEAFF. In nucleotide form, the sequence is TGTGCCAGCAGCTTATGGGCCCTGAACACTGAAGCTTTCTTT. The rearranged segments are TRBV7-2 and TRBJ1-1; the D segment cannot be called with confidence. Cut back by 2 bases and 0 bases, the V and J ends lie 7 bases apart. Counted from cysteine to phenylalanine, this CDR3 has 14 amino acids. CDR3 DNA is the only sequence kept; it has 42 bases, read in frame from the first base. From the germline V gene, CDR1 is SGHTA and CDR2 is FQGNSA.